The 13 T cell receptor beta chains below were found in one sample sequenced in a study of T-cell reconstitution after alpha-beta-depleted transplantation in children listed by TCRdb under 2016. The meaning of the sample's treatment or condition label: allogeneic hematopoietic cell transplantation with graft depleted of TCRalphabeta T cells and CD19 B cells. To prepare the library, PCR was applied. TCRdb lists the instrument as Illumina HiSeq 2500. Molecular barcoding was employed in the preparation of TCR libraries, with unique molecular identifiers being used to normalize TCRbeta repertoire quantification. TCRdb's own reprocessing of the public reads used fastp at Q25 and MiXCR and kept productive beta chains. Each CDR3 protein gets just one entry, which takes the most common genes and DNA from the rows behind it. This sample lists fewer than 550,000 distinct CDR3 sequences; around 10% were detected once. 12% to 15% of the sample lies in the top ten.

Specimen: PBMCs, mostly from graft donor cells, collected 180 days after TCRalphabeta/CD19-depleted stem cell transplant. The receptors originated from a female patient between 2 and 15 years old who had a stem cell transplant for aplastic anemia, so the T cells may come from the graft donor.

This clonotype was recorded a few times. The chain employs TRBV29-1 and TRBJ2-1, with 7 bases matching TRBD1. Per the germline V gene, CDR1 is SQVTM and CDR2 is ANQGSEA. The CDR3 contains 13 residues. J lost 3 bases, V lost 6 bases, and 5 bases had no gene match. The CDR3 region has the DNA TGCAGCGTGGCCGGACAGGTCTACAATGAGCAGTTCTTC. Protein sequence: CSVAGQVYNEQFF.

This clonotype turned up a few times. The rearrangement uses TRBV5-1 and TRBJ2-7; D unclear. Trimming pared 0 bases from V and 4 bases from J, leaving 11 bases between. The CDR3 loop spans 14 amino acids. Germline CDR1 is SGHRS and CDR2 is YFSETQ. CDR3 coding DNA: TGCGCCAGCAGCTTGGAACCCTACGGGTACGAGCAGTACGTC. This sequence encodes CASSLEPYGYEQYV.

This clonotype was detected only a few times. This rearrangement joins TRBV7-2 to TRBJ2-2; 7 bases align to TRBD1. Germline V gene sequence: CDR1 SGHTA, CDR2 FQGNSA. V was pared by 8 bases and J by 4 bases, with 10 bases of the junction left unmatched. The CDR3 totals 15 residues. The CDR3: CASENRGHGTGELFF. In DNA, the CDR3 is TGTGCCAGCGAGAACAGGGGCCATGGCACCGGGGAGCTGTTTTTT.

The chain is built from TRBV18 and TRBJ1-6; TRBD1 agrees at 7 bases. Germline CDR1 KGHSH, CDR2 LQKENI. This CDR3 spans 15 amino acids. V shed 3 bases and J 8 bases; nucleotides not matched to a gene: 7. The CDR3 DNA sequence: TGTGCCAGCTCACCGGCGGGACAGAGGGATTCACCCCTCCACTTT. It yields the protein CASSPAGQRDSPLHF. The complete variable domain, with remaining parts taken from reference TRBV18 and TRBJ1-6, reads NAGVMQNPRHLVRRRGQEARLRCSPMKGHSHVYWYRQLPEEGLKFMVYLQKENIIDESGMPKERFSAEFPKEGPSILRIQQVVRGDSAAYFCASSPAGQRDSPLHFGNGTRLTVT.

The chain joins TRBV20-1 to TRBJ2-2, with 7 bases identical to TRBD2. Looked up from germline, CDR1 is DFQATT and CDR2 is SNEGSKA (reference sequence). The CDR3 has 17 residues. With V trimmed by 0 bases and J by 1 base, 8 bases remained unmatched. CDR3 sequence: CSARDRRLAENTGELFF. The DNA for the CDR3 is TGCAGTGCTAGAGATAGGCGGCTAGCGGAGAACACCGGGGAGCTGTTTTTT.

CDR3 coding DNA: TGCGCCAGCAGCTTGGGGCAGGGAGAACATTCACCCCTCCACTTT. Its translation: CASSLGQGEHSPLHF. The chain uses TRBV5-1 and TRBJ1-6; the D gene is possibly TRBD1 (5 bases). V shed 0 bases and J shed 8 bases, with 12 bases lying between them. CDR3 size: 15 residues. Germline loops: CDR1 SGHRS, CDR2 YFSETQ.

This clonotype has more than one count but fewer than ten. In nucleotides, the CDR3 is TGTGCCACCAGTGATCGGACCCTTTCTACAGGGAAGGGTTCCTACAATGAGCAGTTCTTC. Its protein product is CATSDRTLSTGKGSYNEQFF. This chain links TRBV24-1 with TRBJ2-1, with TRBD1 as a possible D gene (6 bases). The CDR3 contains 20 residues. Germline V gene lookup returns CDR1 KGHDR and CDR2 SFDVKD. Trimming removed 3 bases at V and 1 base at J, with 24 bases between.

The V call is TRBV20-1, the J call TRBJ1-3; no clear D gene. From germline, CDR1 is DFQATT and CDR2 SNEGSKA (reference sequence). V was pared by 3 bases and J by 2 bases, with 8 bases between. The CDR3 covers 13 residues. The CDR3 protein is CSAREDTGNTIYF. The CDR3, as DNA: TGCAGTGCTAGGGAAGACACTGGAAACACCATATATTTT.

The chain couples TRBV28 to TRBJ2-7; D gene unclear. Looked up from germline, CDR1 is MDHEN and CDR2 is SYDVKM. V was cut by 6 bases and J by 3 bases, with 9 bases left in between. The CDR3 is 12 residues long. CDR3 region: CASSLRDYEQYF. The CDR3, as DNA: TGTGCCAGCAGCCTAAGGGACTACGAGCAGTACTTC.

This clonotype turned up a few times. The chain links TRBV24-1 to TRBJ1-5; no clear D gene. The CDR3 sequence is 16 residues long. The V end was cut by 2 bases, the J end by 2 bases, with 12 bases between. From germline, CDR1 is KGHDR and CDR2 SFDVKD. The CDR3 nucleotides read TGTGCCACCAGTGATTCAGCGGGTTGGGGCAATCAGCCCCAGCATTTT. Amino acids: CATSDSAGWGNQPQHF.

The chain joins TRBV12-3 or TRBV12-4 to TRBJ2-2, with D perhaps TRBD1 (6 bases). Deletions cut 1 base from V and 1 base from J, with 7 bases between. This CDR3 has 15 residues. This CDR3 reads CASSLDRENTGELFF. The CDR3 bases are TGTGCCAGCAGTTTAGACAGGGAGAACACCGGGGAGCTGTTTTTT.

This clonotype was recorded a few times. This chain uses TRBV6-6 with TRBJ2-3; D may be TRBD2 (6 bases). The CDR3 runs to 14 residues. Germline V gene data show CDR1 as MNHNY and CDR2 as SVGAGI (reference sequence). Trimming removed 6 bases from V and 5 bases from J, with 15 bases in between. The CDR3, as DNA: TGTGCCAGCAGGCCTTGGCGGGATGGAGATACGCAGTATTTT. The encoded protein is CASRPWRDGDTQYF.

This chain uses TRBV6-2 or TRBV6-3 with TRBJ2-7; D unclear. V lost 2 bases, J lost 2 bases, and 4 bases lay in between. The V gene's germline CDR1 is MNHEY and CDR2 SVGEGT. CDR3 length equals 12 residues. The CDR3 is CASSYSPYEQYV. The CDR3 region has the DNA TGTGCCAGCAGTTACAGTCCCTACGAGCAGTACGTC.